Listed here are 26 T cell receptor beta chains from one sample, sequenced in a study of PD-1 blockade in classical Hodgkin lymphoma. Generated by immunoSEQ multiplex PCR, the TCRdb table keeps only in-frame clones and is missing some. Of over 60,000 clones listed, 75% to 95% are singletons. The time point is: cycle 4 day 1 (C4D1), after 6 weeks of nivolumab. Autologous stem cell transplantation was followed by relapse in every patient, and brentuximab vedotin exposure varied. The source was peripheral blood mononuclear cells (PBMCs), collected before the fourth cycle of nivolumab. The receptors were sampled from a human donor with classical Hodgkin lymphoma.

This sequence joins TRBV5-1 and TRBJ2-3; a possible D gene is TRBD1 (5 bases). This CDR3 has 12 residues. The V end was cut by 4 bases, the J end by 12 bases, with 15 bases between. CDR1 is SGHRS and CDR2 is YFSETQ in the germline V gene. CDR3 protein: CASSPSDSTQYF. For the CDR3, the DNA is TGCGCCAGCAGCCCTAGTGACAGTACTCAGTATTTT.

In its sample, this clone was seen once. The V and J genes are TRBV5-1 and TRBJ2-2, with D possibly TRBD1 on 5 matching bases. CDR1 is SGHRS and CDR2 is YFSETQ in the germline V gene. V lost 3 bases, J lost 2 bases, and 11 bases lay in between. CDR3 length: 15 amino acids. This CDR3 reads CASSWQGRNTGELFF. As DNA, the CDR3 is TGCGCCAGCAGCTGGCAGGGAAGAAACACCGGGGAGCTGTTTTTT.

The rearrangement links TRBV5-4 to TRBJ2-2, with 7 bases lining up with TRBD1. J was trimmed by 1 base and V by 4 bases; bases with no gene match: 7. Looked up from germline, CDR1 is SGHNT and CDR2 is YYREEE (reference sequence). The CDR3 is 16 residues long. The CDR3 protein is CASSPRDSLNTGELFF. For the CDR3, the DNA is TGTGCCAGCAGCCCTCGGGACAGCCTGAACACCGGGGAGCTGTTTTTT. The variable domain in full, with the rest retrieved from reference TRBV5-4 and TRBJ2-2, is ETGVTQSPTHLIKTRGQQVTLRCSSQSGHNTVSWYQQALGQGPQFIFQYYREEENGRGNFPPRFSGLQFPNYSSELNVNALELDDSALYLCASSPRDSLNTGELFFGEGSRLTVL.

This sequence joins TRBV7-8 and TRBJ1-4; D not resolved. The germline V gene has CDR1 SGHVS and CDR2 FQNEAQ. The CDR3 loop spans 15 amino acids. Trimming left V 5 bases short and J 7 bases short, with 17 bases between. Written as DNA, the CDR3 is TGTGCCAGCAGCCCACAAAGGGCAGTGAGTGAAAAACTGTTTTTT. It translates to CASSPQRAVSEKLFF.

The rearrangement joins TRBV6-5 to TRBJ1-3; D remains unclear. The V end was cut by 3 bases, the J end by 4 bases, with 13 bases between. The CDR3 sequence is 15 residues long. The germline CDR1 and CDR2 sequences are MNHEY and SVGAGI. CDR3: CASSYGVSSGNTIYF. CDR3 in DNA: TGTGCCAGCAGTTATGGGGTCTCTTCCGGAAACACCATATATTTT.

A few counts support this clone. This chain uses TRBV7-8 with TRBJ1-6, with no clear D. V lost 5 bases and J lost 9, with 11 bases in between. In germline, CDR1 is SGHVS, CDR2 FQNEAQ. This CDR3 region has 13 residues. The CDR3 region is CASSPHAGSPLHF. CDR3 bases: TGTGCCAGCAGCCCTCATGCGGGTTCACCCCTCCACTTT.

The J gene is TRBJ1-2, the V gene TRBV6-5; D possibly corresponds to TRBD1 (6 bases). Germline CDR1 and CDR2: MNHEY and SVGAGI. The CDR3 is made up of 15 amino acids. Trimming cost V 0 bases and J 0 bases, with 8 bases left between them. The CDR3 coding sequence is TGTGCCAGCAGTTACTCGGGGGGGCCTAACTATGGCTACACCTTC. Translated, it gives CASSYSGGPNYGYTF.

J is TRBJ1-5 and V is TRBV5-1; tentative D call: TRBD1 (6 bases). The CDR3 has 19 amino acids. The germline V gene has CDR1 SGHRS and CDR2 YFSETQ. The V gene lost 0 bases and the J gene lost 5 bases, with 24 bases spanning the gap. The CDR3 is CASSLGLIRQACVYQPQHF. The CDR3 bases are TGCGCCAGCAGCTTGGGCCTCATTCGACAGGCCTGTGTGTATCAGCCCCAGCATTTT.

The genes are TRBV2 and TRBJ2-5; D may be TRBD1 or TRBD2 (5 bases each). This CDR3 region has 13 residues. Trimming left V 5 bases short and J 3 bases short, with 10 bases between. Germline CDR1 reads SNHLY; CDR2 reads FYNNEI. CDR3 DNA: TGTGCCAGCAGTCGGGACGGAGAAGAGACCCAGTACTTC. Protein: CASSRDGEETQYF.

The J gene is TRBJ2-2, the V gene TRBV5-4; D is perhaps TRBD1 (5 bases). The CDR3 extends over 14 amino acids. Trimming removed 0 bases at V and 7 bases at J, with 10 bases between. From germline, CDR1 is SGHNT and CDR2 YYREEE (reference sequence). CDR3 amino acids: CASSLEIRGGELFF. CDR3 DNA sequence: TGTGCCAGCAGCTTGGAGATTAGGGGCGGGGAGCTGTTTTTT.

CDR3: CASSSVGDAATNEKLFF. The CDR3 DNA reads TGTGCCAGCAGCTCGGTTGGAGACGCGGCTACTAATGAAAAACTGTTTTTT. This chain links TRBV5-6 with TRBJ1-4; no firm D call. CDR1 and CDR2 (germline): SGHDT, YYEEEE. This CDR3 contains 17 residues. Trimming removed 3 bases at V and 2 bases at J, with 17 bases between. The complete variable domain, with remaining parts taken from reference TRBV5-6 and TRBJ1-4, reads DAGVTQSPTHLIKTRGQQVTLRCSPKSGHDTVSWYQQALGQGPQFIFQYYEEEERQRGNFPDRFSGHQFPNYSSELNVNALLLGDSALYLCASSSVGDAATNEKLFFGSGTQLSVL.

The rearrangement joins TRBV11-2 to TRBJ2-2; either TRBD1 or TRBD2 may supply D (5 bases each). The CDR3 contains 15 residues. The V gene lost 5 bases and the J gene lost 4 bases, with 14 bases spanning the gap. In germline, CDR1 is SGHAT, CDR2 FQNNGV. CDR3 region: CASSPRRGGTGELFF. As DNA, the CDR3 is TGTGCCAGCAGCCCTCGCCGGGGCGGCACCGGGGAGCTGTTTTTT. Variable domain in full (rest from reference TRBV11-2 and TRBJ2-2): EAGVAQSPRYKIIEKRQSVAFWCNPISGHATLYWYQQILGQGPKLLIQFQNNGVVDDSQLPKDRFSAERLKGVDSTLKIQPAKLEDSAVYLCASSPRRGGTGELFFGEGSRLTVL.

This clone was detected only once. This chain links TRBV6-1 with TRBJ2-7; 7 bases are a match to TRBD1. CDR1 and CDR2 from the germline V gene are MNHNS and SASEGT. Trimming took 1 base from V and 2 from J; bases not matched to a gene: 5. The CDR3 contains 15 residues. The CDR3 DNA reads as TGTGCCAGCAGTGAAGGAGGGACAGCCGCCTACGAGCAGTACTTC. Translation: CASSEGGTAAYEQYF.

The chain is built from TRBV19 and TRBJ1-2, with D uncertain. V was trimmed by 11 bases and J by 8 bases, leaving 12 bases between them. The germline V gene has CDR1 LNHDA and CDR2 SQIVND (reference sequence). CDR3 length: 10 amino acids. The CDR3 bases are TGTGCCGCAAGGAGGGAGGGCTACACCTTC. The encoded protein is CAARREGYTF.

This chain joins TRBV7-8 and TRBJ1-5; 10 bases align to TRBD1. There are 15 residues in the CDR3. V gave up 4 bases and J gave up 5 bases; unmatched junction bases: 5. From germline, CDR1 is SGHVS and CDR2 FQNEAQ. The CDR3 sequence: CASSSPGQGDQPQHF. The CDR3 DNA is TGTGCCAGCAGCTCCCCCGGACAGGGGGATCAGCCCCAGCATTTT.

The chain has TRBV25-1 and TRBJ2-7; the match to TRBD1 covers 9 bases. Germline CDR1 and CDR2: MGHDK and SYGVNS. This CDR3 is 16 amino acids long. Losses at the gene ends were 4 bases for V and 4 bases for J; bases not matched to a gene: 11. The CDR3 DNA sequence: TGTGCCAGCAGTGTCCAACCGGGACAGGGAAAGTACGAGCAGTACTTC. Amino acids: CASSVQPGQGKYEQYF.

The chain recombines TRBV27 with TRBJ1-1; D possibly corresponds to TRBD1 (5 bases). Trimming pared 0 bases from V and 6 bases from J, leaving 8 bases between. In germline, CDR1 is MNHEY, CDR2 SMNVEV (reference sequence). The CDR3 totals 13 residues. CDR3 region: CASSLSRGAEAFF. Written as DNA, the CDR3 is TGTGCCAGCAGTTTATCGCGAGGGGCTGAAGCTTTCTTT.

V and J are TRBV28 and TRBJ1-2; possibly TRBD1 for D (5 bases). V lost 6 bases and J 4 bases, leaving 12 bases between the germline ends. Germline V gene data show CDR1 as MDHEN and CDR2 as SYDVKM. The CDR3 has 13 residues. CDR3 DNA: TGTGCCAGCAGACACCCAGGGCCCTATGGCTACACCTTC. This gives the protein CASRHPGPYGYTF.

The J gene is TRBJ1-1, the V gene TRBV15; D perhaps matches TRBD1 (6 bases). V shed 4 bases and J shed 0 bases, with 12 bases lying between them. The CDR3 totals 15 residues. Looked up from germline, CDR1 is LNHNV and CDR2 is YYDKDF (reference sequence). The CDR3 reads CATSNRTALNTEAFF. The CDR3 DNA reads TGTGCCACCAGCAACCGGACAGCGTTGAACACTGAAGCTTTCTTT.

V gene TRBV7-2 combines with J gene TRBJ2-2; D is uncertain. V shed 1 base and J shed 6 bases, with 6 bases lying between them. This CDR3 comprises 13 residues. CDR1 is SGHTA, CDR2 FQGNSA, per germline. DNA for the CDR3: TGTGCCAGCAGCTTAGGGGCTTCCGGGGAGCTGTTTTTT. Its protein is CASSLGASGELFF.

CDR3: CASSLWGAHNYGYTF. CDR3 bases: TGTGCCAGCAGTTTATGGGGGGCGCATAACTATGGCTACACCTTC. The genes are TRBV28 and TRBJ1-2; possible D gene TRBD1, 6 bases. Germline V gene sequence: CDR1 MDHEN, CDR2 SYDVKM. Trimming shortened V by 0 bases and J by 1 base, and 9 bases separated the two germline ends. CDR3 length: 15 amino acids.

The chain employs TRBV7-9 and TRBJ2-7, with TRBD1 matching 9 bases. Germline CDR1 reads SEHNR; CDR2 reads FQNEAQ (reference sequence). CDR3 size: 17 residues. Losses at the gene ends were 7 bases for V and 3 bases for J; bases not matched to a gene: 16. The CDR3 spells CASTGRSGTGSIYEQYF. DNA for the CDR3: TGTGCCAGCACCGGGAGATCCGGGACAGGGTCGATCTACGAGCAGTACTTC.

The rearrangement joins TRBV19 to TRBJ2-5; D unclear. This CDR3 contains 15 residues. Germline CDR1 and CDR2: LNHDA and SQIVND (reference sequence). V was clipped by 3 bases and J by 4 bases, with 15 bases between them. The CDR3 DNA is TGTGCCAGTAGTATTGAATTGCTGGCGGCAGAGACCCAGTACTTC. This codes for CASSIELLAAETQYF.

Here the CDR3 reads CASSSRARGYTF. DNA of the CDR3: TGTGCCAGCAGTTCCAGGGCAAGAGGCTACACCTTC. The V call is TRBV6-6, the J call TRBJ1-2; possibly TRBD1 for D (5 bases). CDR3 size: 12 residues. CDR1 is MNHNY and CDR2 is SVGAGI in the germline V gene (reference sequence). V dropped 4 bases and J dropped 8 bases, with 11 bases sitting between them.

The rearrangement links TRBV5-6 to TRBJ1-1; D gene ambiguous. In germline, CDR1 is SGHDT, CDR2 YYEEEE. Trimming cost V 2 bases and J 0 bases, with 8 bases left between them. This CDR3 is 14 amino acids long. The CDR3 sequence is CASSFNRMNTEAFF. The CDR3 nucleotides read TGTGCCAGCAGCTTTAACAGAATGAACACTGAAGCTTTCTTT.

The CDR3 is CASSLGDRGSNTGELFF. The CDR3 region has the DNA TGTGCCAGCAGCTTAGGGGATCGTGGATCGAACACCGGGGAGCTGTTTTTT. The V and J genes are TRBV13 and TRBJ2-2, with D hard to call. Germline assignment: CDR1 PRHDT and CDR2 FYEKMQ (reference sequence). The CDR3 runs 17 residues. V was clipped by 0 bases and J by 0 bases, with 11 bases between them.